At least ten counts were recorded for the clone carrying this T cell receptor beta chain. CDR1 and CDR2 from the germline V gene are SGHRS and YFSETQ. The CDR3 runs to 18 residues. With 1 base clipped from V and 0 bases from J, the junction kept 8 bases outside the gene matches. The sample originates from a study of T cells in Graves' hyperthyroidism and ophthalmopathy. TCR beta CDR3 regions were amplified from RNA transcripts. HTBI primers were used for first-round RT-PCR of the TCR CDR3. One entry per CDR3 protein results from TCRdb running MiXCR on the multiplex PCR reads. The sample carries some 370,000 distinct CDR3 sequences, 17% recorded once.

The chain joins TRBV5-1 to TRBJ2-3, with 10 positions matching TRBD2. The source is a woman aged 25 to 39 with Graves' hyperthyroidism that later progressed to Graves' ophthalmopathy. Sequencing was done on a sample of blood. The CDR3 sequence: CASSLWLAGASSTDTQYF. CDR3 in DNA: TGCGCCAGCAGCTTGTGGCTAGCGGGGGCCTCTAGCACAGATACGCAGTATTTT.